This T cell receptor (beta chain) was obtained from a study of blood T cell repertoires in COVID-19. The CDR3 runs to 15 residues. Germline trimming cut 4 bases from V and 7 bases from J; bases unmatched to any gene: 7. Germline V gene lookup returns CDR1 SGHTA and CDR2 FQGNSA. Source study methods: Estimation of nucleated cell counts relied on the amplification of reference gene primers. Repertoires were generated with immunoSEQ multiplex PCR, while TCRdb's copy carries only in-frame clones and drops some. Clone size and the V and J calls come from that table; the DNA yielded D and trimming. This repertoire shows about 140,000 clones, 80% found once; its top ten account for about 5%.

Sequences were obtained from peripheral blood. The chain recombines TRBV7-2 with TRBJ1-5, with 10 bases fitting TRBD1. The clonotype originates from a woman between 45 and 60 years old with acute or convalescent COVID-19. In DNA form, the CDR3 reads TGTGCCAGCAGCTCCTCCGGACAGGGGGTGCAGCCCCAGCATTTT. Translating it yields CASSSSGQGVQPQHF.